The text below deals with one TCR beta chain. Data came from immunoSEQ multiplex PCR; TCRdb stores just in-frame clones and leaves some out. The sample includes under 850,000 clones, 55% to 75% of them seen just once. This record belongs to a study of shared clonotypes between healthy human individuals. This CDR3 is 17 amino acids long. Per germline, CDR1 KGHSH and CDR2 LQKENI. The ends lost 6 bases at V and 3 bases at J; junction bases unmatched: 11. This TCR was recovered from a woman aged 25 to 39 in good health. Input material: memory CD4+ T cells sorted from blood. The subset: CD45RA-negative fraction. The chain carries TRBV18 and TRBJ2-5; 12 bases align to TRBD2. The CDR3 sequence is CASSLTSGRMGEETQYF. The CDR3 DNA sequence: TGTGCCAGCTCGCTGACTAGCGGGAGAATGGGGGAAGAGACCCAGTACTTC.